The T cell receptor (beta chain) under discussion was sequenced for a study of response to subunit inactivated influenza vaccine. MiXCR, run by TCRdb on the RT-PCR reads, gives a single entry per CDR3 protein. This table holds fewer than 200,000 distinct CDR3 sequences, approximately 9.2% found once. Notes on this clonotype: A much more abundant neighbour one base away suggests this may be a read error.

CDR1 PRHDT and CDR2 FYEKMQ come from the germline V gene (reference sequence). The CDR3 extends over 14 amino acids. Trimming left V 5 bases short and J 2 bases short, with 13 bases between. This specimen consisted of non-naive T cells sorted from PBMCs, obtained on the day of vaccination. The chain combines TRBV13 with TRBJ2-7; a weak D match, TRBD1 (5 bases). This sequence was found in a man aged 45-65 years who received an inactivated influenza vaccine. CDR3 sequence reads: CASSQLQETYEQYF. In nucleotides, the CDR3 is TGTGCCAGCAGCCAGCTACAGGAGACCTACGAGCAGTACTTC.